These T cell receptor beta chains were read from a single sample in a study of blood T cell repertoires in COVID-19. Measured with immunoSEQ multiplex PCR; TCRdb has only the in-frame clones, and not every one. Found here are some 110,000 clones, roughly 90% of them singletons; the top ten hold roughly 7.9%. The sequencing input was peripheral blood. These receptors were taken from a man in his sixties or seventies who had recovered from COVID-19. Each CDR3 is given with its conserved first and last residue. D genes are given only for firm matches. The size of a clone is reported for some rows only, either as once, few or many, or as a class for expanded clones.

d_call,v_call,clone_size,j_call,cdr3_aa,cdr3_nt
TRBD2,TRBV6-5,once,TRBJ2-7,CASSPLTSGGYEQYF,TGTGCCAGCAGCCCACTGACTAGCGGGGGGTACGAGCAGTACTTC
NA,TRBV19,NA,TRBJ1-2,CASSISPGGYTF,TGTGCCAGTAGTATAAGTCCAGGTGGCTACACCTTC
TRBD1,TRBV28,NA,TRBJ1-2,CCSGGRAYGYTF,TGTTGCTCAGGGGGGCGGGCGTATGGCTACACCTTC
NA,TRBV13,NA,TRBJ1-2,CASSLGTRTANYGYTF,TGTGCCAGCAGCTTAGGCACGAGGACAGCGAACTATGGCTACACCTTC
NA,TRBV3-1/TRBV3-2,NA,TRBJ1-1,CASSQLRQEAFF,TGTGCCAGCAGCCAACTGAGACAGGAAGCTTTCTTT
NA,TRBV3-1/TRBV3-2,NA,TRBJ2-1,CASSLQGTYNEQFF,TGTGCCAGCAGCTTACAGGGAACCTACAATGAGCAGTTCTTC
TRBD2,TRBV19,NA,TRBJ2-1,CASSIDGTSNPYNEQFF,TGTGCCAGTAGTATAGATGGGACTAGCAACCCATACAATGAGCAGTTCTTC
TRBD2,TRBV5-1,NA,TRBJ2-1,CASSLMDTSAYNEQFF,TGCGCCAGCAGCTTGATGGATACTAGCGCCTACAATGAGCAGTTCTTC
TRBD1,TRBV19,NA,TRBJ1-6,CASRGQINSPLHF,TGTGCCAGTAGGGGACAGATAAATTCACCCCTCCACTTT
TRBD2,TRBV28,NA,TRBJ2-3,CASSSRLAGGADTQYF,TGTGCCAGCAGTTCCAGACTAGCGGGGGGAGCAGATACGCAGTATTTT
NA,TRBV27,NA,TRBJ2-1,CASSLSPGVIVPEQFF,TGTGCCAGCAGTTTATCGCCGGGAGTTATCGTTCCGGAGCAGTTCTTC
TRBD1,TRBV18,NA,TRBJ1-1,CASLPTGYTEAFF,TGTGCCAGTCTTCCGACAGGGTACACTGAAGCTTTCTTT
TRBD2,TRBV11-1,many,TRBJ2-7,CASSSPGGTSTYEQYF,TGTGCCAGCAGCTCGCCGGGAGGGACTAGCACCTACGAGCAGTACTTC
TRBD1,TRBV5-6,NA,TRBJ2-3,CASSLEQGIDTQYF,TGTGCCAGCAGCTTGGAACAGGGGATAGATACGCAGTATTTT
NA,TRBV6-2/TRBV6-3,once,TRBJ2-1,CASSYSSGWSYNEQFF,TGTGCCAGCAGTTACTCGAGCGGGTGGTCCTACAATGAGCAGTTCTTC